Listed below are T cell receptor beta chains from one sample, sequenced in a study of blood T cell repertoires in COVID-19. Repertoires were generated with immunoSEQ multiplex PCR, while TCRdb's copy carries only in-frame clones and drops some. The table has some 260,000 clones, 80% to 90% seen once. What was sequenced was peripheral blood. These receptors all stem from a man at least 80 years old with acute or convalescent COVID-19. Both conserved end residues are part of each CDR3. The D gene is left open where the match is weak.

v_gene	d_gene	CDR3aa
TRBV28	TRBD1	CASSLSQGASQPQHF
TRBV5-1	TRBD1	CASSVRQGVGYTF
TRBV3-1/TRBV3-2	TRBD1	CASSHDRGQFRTDTQYF
TRBV9	TRBD1	CASSVEGQGGTEAFF
TRBV20-1	NA	CSASGRASLNYGYTF
TRBV5-1	NA	CASSLQVRTDTQYF
TRBV29-1	NA	CSVELGGGTEAFF
TRBV4-1	NA	CASSQGLYNSPLHF
TRBV18	TRBD1	CASSPLTTGFQGEQFF
TRBV19	TRBD2	CASNAGTSGSYNEQFF
TRBV7-9	TRBD1	CASSHPGQNSGNTIYF
TRBV4-2	TRBD2	CASSQGGRGGGETQYF
TRBV6-5	NA	CASSSLLGRTQYF
TRBV4-1	NA	CASSQPGADTQYF
TRBV7-2	TRBD1	CASSFRDRVPDTQYF
TRBV24-1	TRBD1	CATSAPGQGAGEQFF
TRBV9	NA	CASSPGQSSTPLHF
TRBV7-3	TRBD2	CASSLAPSGSTDTQYF
TRBV9	NA	CASSATDYSNQPQHF
TRBV4-2	TRBD2	CASSQDWASGRARPYEQYF
TRBV6-5	TRBD1	CASSTGVGNTIYF
TRBV5-1	NA	CASSLGRERREQYF
TRBV28	NA	CASSFRGRGAKNIQYF
TRBV10-3	TRBD1	CATQSGTGYNEQFF
TRBV18	TRBD1	CASSPNAPGGNQPQHF
TRBV9	TRBD2	CASSFRGGLAILNEQFF
TRBV7-2	NA	CASSINRVGVNTEAFF
TRBV5-3	NA	CARSNPRVLYAIQYF
TRBV10-3	TRBD1	CAISRQGPLNTEAFF
TRBV10-3	NA	CAISGPDNEQFF
TRBV15	NA	CATSRATGNPGNTIYF
TRBV3-1/TRBV3-2	NA	CASSRNRVEWETQYF
TRBV19	NA	CASSKRSNLVTSSYNEQFF
TRBV6-1	NA	CASSDREWNTEAFF
TRBV3-1/TRBV3-2	TRBD2	CASSPDGTSIRHEQFF
TRBV9	TRBD1	CASSVMGQGALEQFF
TRBV27	NA	CASSPPDRNTEAFF
TRBV4-1	NA	CASSRTLGQGFGETQYF
TRBV3-1/TRBV3-2	NA	CASSQVDREAGELFF
TRBV7-9	NA	CASSGQGWETQYF
TRBV28	TRBD1	CASSLWGQGAGYGYTF
TRBV6-5	NA	CASSWEGGRVTGELFF
TRBV28	NA	CASGRRYGYTF
TRBV12-5	NA	CALIASLIHSGNTIYF
TRBV6-5	NA	CASTGTLTDTQYF